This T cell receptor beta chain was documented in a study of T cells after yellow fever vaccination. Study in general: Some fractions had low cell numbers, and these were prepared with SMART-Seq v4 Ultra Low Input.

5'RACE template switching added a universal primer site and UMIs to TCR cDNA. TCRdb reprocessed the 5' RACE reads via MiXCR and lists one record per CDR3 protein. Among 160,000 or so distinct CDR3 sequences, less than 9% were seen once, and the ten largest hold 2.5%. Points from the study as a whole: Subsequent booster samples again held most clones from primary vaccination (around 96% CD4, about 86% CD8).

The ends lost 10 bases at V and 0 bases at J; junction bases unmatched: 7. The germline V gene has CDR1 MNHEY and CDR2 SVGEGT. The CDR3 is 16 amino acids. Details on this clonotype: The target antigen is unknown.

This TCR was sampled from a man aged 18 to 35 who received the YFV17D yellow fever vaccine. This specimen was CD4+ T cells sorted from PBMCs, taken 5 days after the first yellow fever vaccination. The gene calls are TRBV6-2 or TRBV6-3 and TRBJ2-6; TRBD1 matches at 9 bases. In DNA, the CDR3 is TGTGCCACAGCCGGGACAGGGCACTCTGGGGCCAACGTCCTGACTTTC. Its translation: CATAGTGHSGANVLTF.